The present T cell receptor beta chain was sequenced within a study of OX40 agonist ivuxolimab in advanced cancers. V was clipped by 1 base and J by 9 bases, with 7 bases between them. Germline values: CDR1 SGHTA, CDR2 FQGNSA. This CDR3 is built from 12 residues. Here immunoSEQ multiplex PCR was the method, and the copy in TCRdb shows in-frame clones only, minus some. The sample shows just over 90,000 clones, 94% of them seen only once. This TCR came from an adult with an advanced solid tumor such as melanoma, head and neck, liver or kidney cancer. The material was CD4+ or CD8+ T cells sorted from blood, obtained in a trial of the OX40 agonist ivuxolimab. This sequence joins TRBV7-2 and TRBJ2-1, with unresolved D. CDR3 DNA: TGTGCCAGCAGCTTAGGGCTGGGTGAGCAGTTCTTC. Its protein product is CASSLGLGEQFF. Full variable domain (missing parts from reference TRBV7-2 and TRBJ2-1): GAGVSQSPSNKVTEKGKDVELRCDPISGHTALYWYRQSLGQGLEFLIYFQGNSAPDKSGLPSDRFSAERTGGSVSTLTIQRTQQEDSAVYLCASSLGLGEQFFGPGTRLTVL.